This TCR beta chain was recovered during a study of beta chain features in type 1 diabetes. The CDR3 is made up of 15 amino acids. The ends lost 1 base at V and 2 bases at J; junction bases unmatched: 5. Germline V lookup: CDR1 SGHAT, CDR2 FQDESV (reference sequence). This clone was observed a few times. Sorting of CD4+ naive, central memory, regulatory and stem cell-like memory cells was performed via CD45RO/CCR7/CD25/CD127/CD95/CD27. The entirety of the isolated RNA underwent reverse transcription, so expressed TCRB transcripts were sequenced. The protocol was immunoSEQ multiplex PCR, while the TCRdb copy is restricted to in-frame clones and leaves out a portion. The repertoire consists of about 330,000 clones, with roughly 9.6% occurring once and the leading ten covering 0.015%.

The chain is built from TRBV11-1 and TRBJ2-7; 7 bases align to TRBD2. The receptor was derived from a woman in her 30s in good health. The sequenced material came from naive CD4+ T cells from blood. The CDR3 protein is CASSLGGRTPYEQYF. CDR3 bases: TGTGCCAGCAGCTTAGGCGGGAGAACCCCCTACGAGCAGTACTTC.